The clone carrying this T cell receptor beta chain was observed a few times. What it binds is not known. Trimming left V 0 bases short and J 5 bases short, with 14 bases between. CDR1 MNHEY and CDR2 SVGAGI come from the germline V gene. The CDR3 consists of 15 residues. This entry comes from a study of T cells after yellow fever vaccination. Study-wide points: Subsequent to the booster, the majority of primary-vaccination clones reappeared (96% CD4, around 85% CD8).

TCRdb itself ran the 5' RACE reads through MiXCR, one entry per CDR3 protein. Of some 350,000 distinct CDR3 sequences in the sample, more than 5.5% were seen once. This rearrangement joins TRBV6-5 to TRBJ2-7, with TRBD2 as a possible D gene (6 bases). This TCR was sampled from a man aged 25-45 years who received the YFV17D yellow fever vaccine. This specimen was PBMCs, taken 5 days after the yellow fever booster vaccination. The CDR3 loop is CASSYSKAGINEQYF. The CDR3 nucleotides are TGTGCCAGCAGTTACTCGAAGGCGGGGATAAACGAGCAGTACTTC.